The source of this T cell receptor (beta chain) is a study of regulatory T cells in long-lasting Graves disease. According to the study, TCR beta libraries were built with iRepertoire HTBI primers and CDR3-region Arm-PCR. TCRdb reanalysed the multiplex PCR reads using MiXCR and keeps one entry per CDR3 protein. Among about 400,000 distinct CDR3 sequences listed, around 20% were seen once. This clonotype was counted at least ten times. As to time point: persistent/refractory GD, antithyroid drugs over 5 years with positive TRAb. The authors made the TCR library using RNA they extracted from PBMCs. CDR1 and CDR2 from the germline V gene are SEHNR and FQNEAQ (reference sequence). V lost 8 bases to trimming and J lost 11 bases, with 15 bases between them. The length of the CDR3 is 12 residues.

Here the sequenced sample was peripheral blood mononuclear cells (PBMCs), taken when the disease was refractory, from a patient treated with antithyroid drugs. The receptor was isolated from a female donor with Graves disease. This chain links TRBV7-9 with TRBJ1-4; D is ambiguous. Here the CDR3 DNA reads TGTGCCAGCCGTTCGTCGCGCCCTAAACTGTTTTTT. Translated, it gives CASRSSRPKLFF.